This T cell receptor beta chain was captured in a study of T-cell memory formation after mild COVID-19. About the study: Across donors, TCR clusters were largely donor specific. Findings of the study overall: Clones that got smaller from day 15 to 85 had even CD4/CD8, while clones growing later tipped toward CD4+. Largely, contracting CD4+ clones fell within CM and EM, and contracting CD8+ clones within EMRA.

For this clonotype: Its target is not known.

J was trimmed by 4 bases and V by 4 bases; bases with no gene match: 4. The CDR3 contains 15 residues. Germline CDR1 is LGHNA and CDR2 is YSLEER. Barcoded TCR alpha and TCR beta cDNA libraries with UMIs came from 5'RACE using constant-segment primers. Via MiXCR, TCRdb re-called the 5' RACE reads, giving one row per CDR3 protein. The sample yields 300,000 to 350,000 distinct CDR3 sequences, approximately 13% seen once. The genes are TRBV4-3 and TRBJ2-4; 10 positions agree with TRBD2. The specimen sequenced was PBMCs or a T cell subset sorted from them (not recorded which). The clonotype comes from a man younger than 30 who had mild COVID-19 (a few samples of this study predate the infection). Cell type and time point are not known. CDR3 region: CASSPFSGGKNIQYF. The CDR3 DNA is TGCGCCAGCAGCCCCTTTAGCGGGGGGAAAAACATTCAGTACTTC.